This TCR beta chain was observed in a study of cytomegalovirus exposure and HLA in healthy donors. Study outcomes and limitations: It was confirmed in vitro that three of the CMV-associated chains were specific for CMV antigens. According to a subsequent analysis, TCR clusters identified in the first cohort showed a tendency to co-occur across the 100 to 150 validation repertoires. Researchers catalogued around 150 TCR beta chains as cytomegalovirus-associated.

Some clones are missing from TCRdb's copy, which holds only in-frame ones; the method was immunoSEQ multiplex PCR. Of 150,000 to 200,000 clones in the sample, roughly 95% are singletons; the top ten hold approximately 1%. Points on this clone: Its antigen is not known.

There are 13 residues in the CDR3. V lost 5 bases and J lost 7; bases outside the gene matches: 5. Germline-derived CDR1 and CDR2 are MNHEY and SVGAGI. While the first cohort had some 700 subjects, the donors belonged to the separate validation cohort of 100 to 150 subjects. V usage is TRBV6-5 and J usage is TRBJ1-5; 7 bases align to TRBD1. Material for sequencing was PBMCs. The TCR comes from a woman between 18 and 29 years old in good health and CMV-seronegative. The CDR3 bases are TGTGCCAGCAGTGACATCAGGGGGCAGCCCCAGCATTTT. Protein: CASSDIRGQPQHF.